These 19 T cell receptor beta chains came from one sample sequenced in a study of graft-versus-host responses after intestinal transplantation. Their specific antigens are unknown. Repertoires were generated with immunoSEQ multiplex PCR, while TCRdb's copy carries only in-frame clones and drops some. The table shows around 67,000 clones, with roughly 84% occurring only once. Sequenced material: unstimulated CD4+ T cells sorted from spleen or lymph node cells, taken before transplant. Source of these receptors: a human donor who was the organ donor for an intestinal transplant.

This chain links TRBV9 with TRBJ1-6, with D unclear. Germline-derived CDR1 and CDR2 are SGDLS and YYNGEE. Trimming cost V 0 bases and J 7 bases, with 5 bases left between them. The CDR3 covers 13 residues. The CDR3 protein is CASSVEHNSPLHF. CDR3 coding DNA: TGTGCCAGCAGCGTAGAGCACAATTCACCCCTCCACTTT.

The CDR3 coding sequence is TGTGCCAGCAGCTTCGGCGGACAGGCACACACTGAAGCTTTCTTT. Translated, it gives CASSFGGQAHTEAFF. The chain combines TRBV11-2 with TRBJ1-1, with TRBD1 matching 7 bases. The CDR3 has 15 amino acids. Germline CDR1 and CDR2: SGHAT and FQNNGV. With V trimmed by 3 bases and J by 3 bases, 7 bases remained unmatched.

The count of this clone is one. This chain uses TRBV29-1 with TRBJ1-4; unclear D gene. Germline V lookup: CDR1 SQVTM, CDR2 ANQGSEA. Trimming shortened V by 4 bases and J by 4 bases, and 13 bases separated the two germline ends. This CDR3 has 14 residues. The CDR3 DNA is TGCAGCGTTGGTAGTGACAAGCTTAATGAAAAACTGTTTTTT. Its protein product is CSVGSDKLNEKLFF.

The chain links TRBV4-2 to TRBJ1-3; a possible D gene is TRBD1 (6 bases). CDR1 and CDR2 (germline): LGHNA, YNFKEQ. The CDR3 runs 18 residues. V lost 2 bases to trimming and J lost 1 base, with 18 bases between them. The CDR3 loop is CASSQTHHPGVSGNTIYF. CDR3 DNA sequence: TGTGCCAGCAGCCAAACCCACCACCCAGGGGTATCTGGAAACACCATATATTTT.

V is TRBV28 and J is TRBJ1-5; 7 bases fit TRBD1. J lost 2 bases, V lost 6 bases, and 10 bases had no gene match. Germline V gene lookup returns CDR1 MDHEN and CDR2 SYDVKM. The CDR3 length is 16 residues. In DNA form, the CDR3 reads TGTGCCAGCAGAAAGGGGACAGAGGTTCGCAATCAGCCCCAGCATTTT. Protein: CASRKGTEVRNQPQHF.

The gene calls are TRBV6-5 and TRBJ2-5, with TRBD1 matching 10 bases. This CDR3 spans 15 amino acids. Trimming took 6 bases from V and 3 from J; bases not matched to a gene: 7. Germline V lookup: CDR1 MNHEY, CDR2 SVGAGI. CDR3 in amino acids: CASSPPGQGKETQYF. In nucleotides, the CDR3 is TGTGCCAGCAGCCCCCCGGGACAGGGGAAAGAGACCCAGTACTTC.

The chain employs TRBV5-6 and TRBJ2-5, with D possibly being TRBD2 (5 bases). Trimming shortened V by 1 base and J by 5 bases, and 15 bases separated the two germline ends. The CDR3 has 15 amino acids. Germline V gene data show CDR1 as SGHDT and CDR2 as YYEEEE. The CDR3 DNA reads TGTGCCAGCAGCTTGAATGGGCGGACTCGTGAGACCCAGTACTTC. The encoded protein is CASSLNGRTRETQYF.

The chain combines TRBV5-1 with TRBJ2-1; 8 bases line up with TRBD1. There are 16 residues in the CDR3. Germline values: CDR1 SGHRS, CDR2 YFSETQ. J lost 1 base, V lost 1 base, and 4 bases had no gene match. CDR3 bases: TGCGCCAGCAGCTTGTTAGACAGGGGATCCTACAATGAGCAGTTCTTC. Translating gives CASSLLDRGSYNEQFF. The full variable domain, rest sourced from reference TRBV5-1 and TRBJ2-1, is KAGVTQTPRYLIKTRGQQVTLSCSPISGHRSVSWYQQTPGQGLQFLFEYFSETQRNKGNFPGRFSGRQFSNSRSEMNVSTLELGDSALYLCASSLLDRGSYNEQFFGPGTRLTVL.

The chain recombines TRBV15 with TRBJ2-1; D gene unclear. Per germline, CDR1 LNHNV and CDR2 YYDKDF (reference sequence). V dropped 0 bases and J dropped 9 bases, with 12 bases sitting between them. The CDR3 is 14 amino acids. Here the CDR3 reads CATSRDLAGGEQFF. As DNA, the CDR3 is TGTGCCACCAGCAGAGATCTGGCAGGTGGTGAGCAGTTCTTC.

The chain uses TRBV11-1 and TRBJ2-7; a possible D gene is TRBD2 (5 bases). The CDR3 consists of 14 residues. In germline, CDR1 is SGHAT, CDR2 FQDESV (reference sequence). Trimming took 5 bases from V and 3 from J, leaving 14 bases between them. Here the CDR3 reads CASSPEGGSYEQYV. In DNA form, the CDR3 reads TGTGCCAGCAGCCCCGAAGGAGGTAGCTACGAGCAGTACGTC.

The CDR3 loop is CASSGNSYEKLFF. CDR3 nucleotide sequence: TGTGCCAGCAGTGGGAACAGTTATGAAAAACTGTTTTTT. This chain uses TRBV25-1 with TRBJ1-4; D is undetermined. The CDR3 consists of 13 residues. The germline V gene has CDR1 MGHDK and CDR2 SYGVNS. Trimming cost V 4 bases and J 6 bases, with 9 bases left between them.

The chain links TRBV19 to TRBJ1-2, with 9 bases aligning to TRBD1. This CDR3 has 15 amino acids. Trimming cost V 0 bases and J 4 bases; bases outside gene matches: 3. Germline CDR1 is LNHDA and CDR2 is SQIVND (reference sequence). The CDR3 nucleotides read TGTGCCAGTAGTATAGAGGGACAGGGTTTCTATGGCTACACCTTC. Residues: CASSIEGQGFYGYTF. The full variable domain, its missing parts supplied by reference TRBV19 and TRBJ1-2, is DGGITQSPKYLFRKEGQNVTLSCEQNLNHDAMYWYRQDPGQGLRLIYYSQIVNDFQKGDIAEGYSVSREKKESFPLTVTSAQKNPTAFYLCASSIEGQGFYGYTFGSGTRLTVV.

The V gene is TRBV2, the J gene TRBJ1-3; no reliable D call. Trimming took off 6 bases at V and 0 bases at J, with 12 bases between the two ends. The germline V gene encodes CDR1 SNHLY and CDR2 FYNNEI. The CDR3 consists of 15 residues. CDR3 loop: CASSGSGLSGNTIYF. The CDR3 region has the DNA TGTGCCAGCAGCGGGTCCGGACTCTCTGGAAACACCATATATTTT.

V gene TRBV28 combines with J gene TRBJ1-4, with D possibly matching TRBD1 (5 bases). The V end lost 4 bases, the J end lost 4 bases, and 13 bases lay between the germline ends. The CDR3 totals 15 residues. Germline CDR1 reads MDHEN; CDR2 reads SYDVKM. CDR3 sequence: CASSSIWGDNEKLFF. The DNA of the CDR3 is TGTGCCAGCAGTTCCATCTGGGGGGATAATGAAAAACTGTTTTTT.

V and J are TRBV15 and TRBJ2-1; 8 bases are shared with TRBD1. This CDR3 contains 17 residues. V lost 3 bases and J lost 2; bases outside the gene matches: 9. Per germline, CDR1 LNHNV and CDR2 YYDKDF (reference sequence). In DNA form, the CDR3 reads TGTGCCACCAGCAGTTTAGGACAGGGTGGGACCTACAATGAGCAGTTCTTC. Protein: CATSSLGQGGTYNEQFF.

The chain links TRBV29-1 to TRBJ1-2; perhaps TRBD1 as D (6 bases). This CDR3 has 12 amino acids. Trimming stripped 8 bases from V and 8 bases from J, with 18 bases between. Germline CDR1 is SQVTM and CDR2 is ANQGSEA. CDR3 DNA sequence: TGCAGCACCACAGGGCCTCTGGACGGCTACACCTTC. It translates to CSTTGPLDGYTF.

The chain is built from TRBV5-6 and TRBJ2-7; 7 bases fit TRBD1. J was trimmed by 4 bases and V by 4 bases; bases with no gene match: 2. CDR3 length equals 12 residues. Germline V lookup: CDR1 SGHDT, CDR2 YYEEEE. The CDR3 nucleotides read TGTGCCAGCAGCACGACAGGGTACGAGCAGTACGTC. Its protein is CASSTTGYEQYV.

The J gene is TRBJ1-2, the V gene TRBV5-1, with D perhaps matching TRBD1 (5 bases). This CDR3 has 15 amino acids. Trimming cost V 2 bases and J 1 base, with 12 bases left between them. Germline CDR1 reads SGHRS; CDR2 reads YFSETQ. CDR3 amino acids: CASSFAGGDNYGYTF. DNA for the CDR3: TGCGCCAGCAGCTTTGCTGGGGGGGATAACTATGGCTACACCTTC.

The rearrangement uses TRBV2 and TRBJ2-5; TRBD2 matches at 12 bases. Germline values: CDR1 SNHLY, CDR2 FYNNEI. Germline trimming cut 6 bases from V and 2 bases from J; bases unmatched to any gene: 4. There are 15 residues in the CDR3. The CDR3 sequence is CASSGLAGTQETQYF. In DNA, the CDR3 is TGTGCCAGCAGCGGACTAGCGGGGACTCAAGAGACCCAGTACTTC.